The sequence of this TCR beta chain was determined in a study of molecular identifiers for immune sequencing clone quantification. The V gene lost 2 bases and the J gene lost 4 bases, with 12 bases spanning the gap. From germline, CDR1 is MNHNY and CDR2 SVGAGI (reference sequence). This CDR3 contains 16 residues. For bulk TCR libraries, previously described methods and listed TCR primers were used. TCRdb used MiXCR to reprocess the PCR reads, holding one entry per CDR3 protein. The table lists tens of thousands of distinct CDR3 sequences, roughly a fifth of them singletons, with roughly 1% in the top ten.

Sequenced sample: naive CD8+ T cells from blood, with Jurkat cell RNA spiked in. Sample subset: FACS-sorted CD8+CD4-CCR7+CD45RA+ naive T cells. This chain uses TRBV6-6 with TRBJ1-6; possible D gene TRBD1, 6 bases. The sequence derives from a human donor in good health. Some libraries in this study had Jurkat cell RNA spiked in. The chain's CDR3 is CASSYQGITYNSPLHF. CDR3 DNA: TGTGCCAGCAGTTACCAGGGGATTACATATAATTCACCCCTCCACTTT.